The next 13 T cell receptor beta chains were all read from a single sample in a study of shared clonotypes between healthy human individuals. Cells designated naive CD8 were CD45RO-negative and were positively selected for CCR7, with terminally differentiated effector memory CD45RA+ cells excluded. The method was immunoSEQ multiplex PCR; TCRdb's version includes in-frame clones alone and lacks a portion of them. Among around 1.9 million clones, 85% to 95% were seen once, and the ten largest hold around 1.7%. Sequencing was done on a sample of naive CD8+ T cells from PBMCs. The source of these receptors is a man aged 18 to 30 in good health. Some clones in this sample may be carry-over from other donors' samples.

The chain carries TRBV7-9 and TRBJ2-3; D remains ambiguous. CDR1 SEHNR and CDR2 FQNEAQ come from the germline V gene (reference sequence). This CDR3 has 14 amino acids. The germline V and J ends were trimmed by 1 base and 2 bases, with 7 bases remaining between them. The DNA for the CDR3 is TGTGCCAGCAGCTTAGGCGTACTCACAGATACGCAGTATTTT. This gives the protein CASSLGVLTDTQYF.

The rearrangement uses TRBV7-6 and TRBJ2-3; 8 nucleotides line up with TRBD2. CDR1 SGHVS and CDR2 FNYEAQ come from the germline V gene. The trim removed 3 bases at V and 6 bases at J, leaving 11 bases unmatched. The CDR3 has 16 amino acids. CDR3 region: CASSFIGRGITDTQYF. In nucleotides, the CDR3 is TGTGCCAGCAGCTTCATCGGGAGGGGCATCACGGATACGCAGTATTTT. Looking up the rest from reference TRBV7-6 and TRBJ2-3 gives the full variable domain: GAGVSQSPRYKVTKRGQDVALRCDPISGHVSLYWYRQALGQGPEFLTYFNYEAQQDKSGLPNDRFSAERPEGSISTLTIQRTEQRDSAMYRCASSFIGRGITDTQYFGPGTRLTVL.

This clone was counted a single time. The chain couples TRBV7-9 to TRBJ1-3; D might be TRBD1 (5 bases). This CDR3 is 16 amino acids long. The germline V gene has CDR1 SEHNR and CDR2 FQNEAQ (reference sequence). V shed 2 bases and J shed 0 bases, with 11 bases lying between them. The CDR3 spells CASSLTGDRSGNTIYF. Written as DNA, the CDR3 is TGTGCCAGCAGCTTAACGGGGGACCGCTCTGGAAACACCATATATTTT. Supplemented by reference TRBV7-9 and TRBJ1-3, the full variable domain reads DTGVSQNPRHKITKRGQNVTFRCDPISEHNRLYWYRQTLGQGPEFLTYFQNEAQLEKSRLLSDRFSAERPKGSFSTLEIQRTEQGDSAMYLCASSLTGDRSGNTIYFGEGSWLTVV.

This clone was seen once. The chain joins TRBV5-6 to TRBJ2-5, with D unresolved. The CDR3 runs 16 residues. The germline gives CDR1 SGHDT, CDR2 YYEEEE. V shed 0 bases and J shed 0 bases, with 12 bases lying between them. CDR3 protein: CASSLDWGSYQETQYF. As DNA, the CDR3 is TGTGCCAGCAGCTTGGACTGGGGATCATACCAAGAGACCCAGTACTTC.

V gene TRBV28 combines with J gene TRBJ1-2; D remains ambiguous. CDR3 length: 13 amino acids. V was pared by 3 bases and J by 5 bases, with 10 bases between. CDR1 is MDHEN and CDR2 is SYDVKM in the germline V gene. CDR3 protein: CASSFSLLYGYTF. CDR3 coding DNA: TGTGCCAGCAGTTTTTCTCTTCTTTATGGCTACACCTTC.

J is TRBJ1-4 and V is TRBV6-1; possible D gene TRBD1, 5 bases. Germline values: CDR1 MNHNS, CDR2 SASEGT. The CDR3 is 15 residues long. V was pared by 8 bases and J by 15 bases, with 28 bases between. CDR3 residues: CASRVLGTSRSFVFF. Here the CDR3 DNA reads TGTGCCAGCCGGGTCCTCGGGACGTCGCGTTCTTTTGTGTTTTTT.

The chain uses TRBV5-8 and TRBJ1-1, with 7 positions matching TRBD1. Germline CDR1 SGHTS, CDR2 YDEGEE. The CDR3 length is 15 residues. V was pared by 4 bases and J by 0 bases, with 6 bases of the junction left unmatched. The chain's CDR3 is CASSETDRLNTEAFF. The CDR3, as DNA: TGTGCCAGCAGCGAAACGGACAGGCTGAACACTGAAGCTTTCTTT.

The V and J genes are TRBV10-2 and TRBJ2-2; D perhaps matches TRBD1 (6 bases). The CDR3 totals 13 residues. Trimming cost V 7 bases and J 1 base, with 7 bases left between them. Germline values: CDR1 WSHSY, CDR2 SAAADI. Here the CDR3 reads CASNRENTGELFF. The CDR3 DNA reads as TGCGCCAGCAACAGGGAGAACACCGGGGAGCTGTTTTTT.

This rearrangement joins TRBV27 to TRBJ1-1, with 8 positions matching TRBD1. V lost 6 bases to trimming and J lost 0 bases; unmatched junction nucleotides: 9. Germline V gene lookup returns CDR1 MNHEY and CDR2 SMNVEV (reference sequence). The CDR3 runs 16 residues. The CDR3 DNA is TGTGCCAGCAGCGGGACAGGCCTAGACATGAACACTGAAGCTTTCTTT. This encodes CASSGTGLDMNTEAFF.

This clone was detected a few times. The CDR3 region is CASRILTGRTTEAFF. The CDR3 DNA follows: TGTGCCAGCAGGATACTGACAGGGAGGACAACTGAAGCTTTCTTT. The rearrangement joins TRBV27 to TRBJ1-1; 7 bases are shared with TRBD1. From germline, CDR1 is MNHEY and CDR2 SMNVEV (reference sequence). J was trimmed by 5 bases and V by 6 bases; bases with no gene match: 12. CDR3 size: 15 residues.

The chain has TRBV6-5 and TRBJ2-7; a weak D match, TRBD1 (6 bases). Germline V gene sequence: CDR1 MNHEY, CDR2 SVGAGI. The CDR3 extends over 13 amino acids. Between the trimmed V and J ends, which lost 5 bases and 3 bases, there was a span of 11 bases. This CDR3 reads CASSPGHYYEQYF. The CDR3 coding sequence is TGTGCCAGCAGTCCGGGACACTACTACGAGCAGTACTTC.

This clone was counted once. V usage is TRBV6-5 and J usage is TRBJ2-1; D is undetermined. The CDR3 extends over 14 amino acids. Between the trimmed V and J ends, which lost 7 bases and 1 base, there was a span of 11 bases. The germline V gene has CDR1 MNHEY and CDR2 SVGAGI. CDR3 sequence: CASKTWPSYNEQFF. In DNA form, the CDR3 reads TGTGCCAGCAAGACGTGGCCTTCCTACAATGAGCAGTTCTTC.

J is TRBJ2-1 and V is TRBV28, with D unclear. The CDR3 totals 14 residues. V lost 7 bases, J lost 2 bases, and 12 bases lay in between. Germline assignment: CDR1 MDHEN and CDR2 SYDVKM. In nucleotides, the CDR3 is TGTGCCAGCACCCTCCGGGCAGCCTACAATGAGCAGTTCTTC. Its protein is CASTLRAAYNEQFF. Supplemented by reference TRBV28 and TRBJ2-1, the full variable domain reads DVKVTQSSRYLVKRTGEKVFLECVQDMDHENMFWYRQDPGLGLRLIYFSYDVKMKEKGDIPEGYSVSREKKERFSLILESASTNQTSMYLCASTLRAAYNEQFFGPGTRLTVL.